A single sample is the source of the 5 T cell receptor beta chains below, sequenced in a study of T-cell reconstitution after alpha-beta-depleted transplantation in children. Unique molecular identifiers were built into the TCRbeta library. TCRdb reanalysed the PCR reads using MiXCR and keeps one entry per CDR3 protein. Of about 980,000 distinct CDR3 sequences in the sample, about 31% were seen once. This sample comprised PBMCs, mostly from graft donor cells, obtained 360 days after TCRalphabeta/CD19-depleted stem cell transplant. The receptors derive from a boy in the first two years of life who had a stem cell transplant for SCID, so the T cells may come from the graft donor.

V gene TRBV15 combines with J gene TRBJ2-2; TRBD2 matches at 9 bases. Germline lookup yields CDR1 LNHNV and CDR2 YYDKDF (reference sequence). The CDR3 runs to 18 residues. The J segment lost 4 bases and the V segment lost 0 bases, leaving 9 bases of the junction unmatched. The CDR3 reads CATSRDDGGGAVTGELFF. The CDR3 DNA sequence: TGTGCCACCAGCAGAGATGATGGCGGGGGGGCCGTCACCGGGGAGCTGTTTTTT.

V gene TRBV15 combines with J gene TRBJ2-1; D possibly corresponds to TRBD2 (6 bases). Germline CDR1 reads LNHNV; CDR2 reads YYDKDF (reference sequence). With 1 base removed from V and 7 bases from J, the gap between germline ends came to 17 bases. CDR3 length: 16 residues. The DNA for the CDR3 is TGTGCCACCAGCAGAGTGCGGGGCCCCAATGGTAATGAGCAGTTCTTC. Protein product: CATSRVRGPNGNEQFF.

This clonotype was detected many times. The V gene is TRBV9, the J gene TRBJ2-3; 12 bases agree with TRBD2. The CDR3 has 17 residues. From germline, CDR1 is SGDLS and CDR2 YYNGEE. V was clipped by 4 bases and J by 1 base; unmatched bases: 7. CDR3 bases: TGTGCCAGCAGCCCCCGGACTAGCGGGGCCCGCACAGATACGCAGTATTTT. It encodes CASSPRTSGARTDTQYF.

In this sample, this clonotype turned up many times. The rearrangement links TRBV10-3 to TRBJ2-7; no clear D. Trimming pared 6 bases from V and 4 bases from J, leaving 19 bases between. The CDR3 length is 15 residues. Germline CDR1 reads ENHRY; CDR2 reads SYGVKD. In nucleotides, the CDR3 is TGTGCCATCAGCGCCCCCCCCGGAATAAATTACGAGCAGTACTTC. This encodes CAISAPPGINYEQYF.

The V and J genes are TRBV27 and TRBJ2-3; 11 nucleotides line up with TRBD2. Trimming took 5 bases from V and 1 from J; bases not matched to a gene: 5. CDR3 length equals 16 residues. Germline CDR1 reads MNHEY; CDR2 reads SMNVEV (reference sequence). For the CDR3, the DNA is TGTGCCAGCAGTGCTATACTAGCGGGGGGCACAGATACGCAGTATTTT. This codes for CASSAILAGGTDTQYF.